This entry features one T cell receptor (beta chain) sequence. The sample originates from a study of patients and donors after allogeneic stem cell transplantation. The V end was cut by 5 bases, the J end by 5 bases, with 18 bases between. From germline, CDR1 is SGHVS and CDR2 FQNEAQ. The CDR3 covers 15 residues. Each CDR3 protein gets one entry after TCRdb re-called the RT-PCR reads with MiXCR. The sample comprises more than 150,000 distinct CDR3 sequences, roughly 24% of which are singletons, and roughly 27% rests with the top ten. The sample consisted of blood, either unsorted or a sorted T cell fraction (not recorded which). The receptor was isolated from a human donor who was either an allogeneic HSCT recipient or a stem cell or donor lymphocyte infusion donor (not recorded which). It is not recorded whose cells these are; they may come from a transplant donor. The chain uses TRBV7-8 and TRBJ1-1; D ambiguous. The CDR3 coding sequence is TGTGCCAGCAGCCGAAGACAAAGCGGGGATACTGAAGCTTTCTTT. Translation: CASSRRQSGDTEAFF.